This passage covers 23 T cell receptor beta chains from one sample sequenced in a study of Ad26.COV2.S vaccination and SARS-CoV-2 variants (dated by TCRdb to the early 2020s). The sample's time point label, decoded: individuals recovered from natural SARS-CoV-2 infection. The library was made by the immunoSEQ multiplex PCR assay. TCRdb retrieved this table from immuneACCESS and kept in-frame rearrangements only. Not all clones are present; in checked studies, unresolved V genes account for under half, and no reason is known for the remainder. This sample has hundreds of thousands of clones in its table, and about 90% of those were observed once. The leading ten clones occupy 3% to 4% of the sample. The sequencing used peripheral blood, collected after recovery from COVID-19. The receptors come from a human donor who had recovered from COVID-19.

This chain joins TRBV10-3 and TRBJ1-1; 9 bases line up with TRBD1. Germline CDR1 ENHRY, CDR2 SYGVKD. J gave up 2 bases and V 4 bases, and 5 bases lay outside the gene matches. This CDR3 comprises 15 residues. CDR3 region: CAISGPGQGNTEAFF. In DNA form, the CDR3 reads TGTGCCATCAGTGGGCCGGGACAGGGAAACACTGAAGCTTTCTTT.

A word on this clone: One end of the junction is discordant with germline, which a read error may explain. The chain joins TRBV5-1 to TRBJ2-2, with TRBD1 matching 9 bases. This CDR3 has 16 amino acids. CDR1 is SGHRS, CDR2 YFSETQ, per germline. The CDR3, as DNA: TGCGCCAGCAGCTCAAACCGGGACAGGGTGTTCCGGGGAGCTGTTTTT. Translated: CASSSNRDRVFRGAVF.

The chain couples TRBV3-1 (or the pseudogene TRBV3-2) to TRBJ1-1; TRBD1 aligns across 7 bases. V trimming: 4 bases; J trimming: 4 bases; junction bases outside the gene matches: 6. CDR1 LGHDT and CDR2 YNNKEL come from the germline V gene (reference sequence). CDR3 length: 14 amino acids. The CDR3 is CASSPDRIATEAFF. DNA for the CDR3: TGTGCCAGCAGCCCGGACAGGATCGCCACTGAAGCTTTCTTT.

The J gene is TRBJ2-3, the V gene TRBV19; 8 bases map to TRBD1. Germline V gives CDR1 LNHDA, CDR2 SQIVND (reference sequence). The CDR3 totals 14 residues. Losses at the gene ends were 6 bases for V and 2 bases for J; bases not matched to a gene: 4. In DNA form, the CDR3 reads TGTGCCAGTAGCGACAGGGGCCTCACAGATACGCAGTATTTT. It yields the protein CASSDRGLTDTQYF.

The chain uses TRBV6-2 or TRBV6-3 and TRBJ2-7; no firm D call. Germline V lookup: CDR1 MNHEY, CDR2 SVGEGT. The CDR3 has 13 residues. Trimming cost V 4 bases and J 0 bases, with 7 bases left between them. CDR3 protein: CASSSGYSYEQYF. In DNA, the CDR3 is TGTGCCAGCAGTTCCGGCTACTCCTACGAGCAGTACTTC.

In its sample, this clone was seen a few times. The chain combines TRBV12-3 or TRBV12-4 with TRBJ1-2; no firm D call. The CDR3 runs to 13 residues. The germline V and J ends were trimmed by 3 bases and 3 bases, with 8 bases remaining between them. CDR3 nucleotides: TGTGCCAGCAGTTTGGTCAGAGACTATGGCTACACCTTC. Its protein is CASSLVRDYGYTF.

J is TRBJ2-1 and V is TRBV2, with 8 bases lining up with TRBD2. The germline gives CDR1 SNHLY, CDR2 FYNNEI. The J segment lost 5 bases and the V segment lost 6 bases, leaving 6 bases of the junction unmatched. This CDR3 is built from 14 residues. CDR3 loop: CASRGRGVHNEQFF. As DNA, the CDR3 is TGTGCCAGCAGAGGGCGGGGGGTACACAATGAGCAGTTCTTC.

The chain is built from TRBV14 and TRBJ1-4, with D unclear. Per the germline V gene, CDR1 is SGHDN and CDR2 is FVKESK. The V gene lost 3 bases and the J gene lost 7 bases, with 15 bases spanning the gap. The CDR3 covers 15 residues. The CDR3 sequence is CASSQNFGPIEKLFF. In DNA, the CDR3 is TGTGCCAGCAGCCAGAACTTTGGACCCATTGAAAAACTGTTTTTT.

The rearrangement links TRBV4-2 to TRBJ1-1; D remains ambiguous. The CDR3 length is 14 residues. V was trimmed by 0 bases and J by 1 base, leaving 6 bases between them. CDR1 and CDR2 from the germline V gene are LGHNA and YNFKEQ. CDR3 DNA sequence: TGTGCCAGCAGCCAAGAGCCCGCGAACACTGAAGCTTTCTTT. This encodes CASSQEPANTEAFF.

The chain employs TRBV4-2 and TRBJ2-2; a weak D match, TRBD2 (5 bases). The CDR3 spans 16 residues. Germline V gives CDR1 LGHNA, CDR2 YNFKEQ. The V end lost 2 bases, the J end lost 6 bases, and 16 bases lay between the germline ends. CDR3 sequence reads: CASSQSLGMGAGELFF. In nucleotides, the CDR3 is TGTGCCAGCAGCCAATCACTAGGCATGGGAGCCGGGGAGCTGTTTTTT.

The chain uses TRBV18 and TRBJ2-7, with TRBD2 as a possible D gene (5 bases). This CDR3 region has 16 residues. The V and J ends lost 3 bases and 4 bases respectively, with 19 bases between them. CDR1 and CDR2 (germline): KGHSH, LQKENI. The DNA of the CDR3 is TGTGCCAGCTCACCCGCAGGCGGGTCCCTCAAATACGAGCAGTACTTC. Protein product: CASSPAGGSLKYEQYF.

The rearrangement joins TRBV12-3 or TRBV12-4 to TRBJ2-5; D is possibly TRBD2 (5 bases). Trimming removed 6 bases from V and 2 bases from J, with 10 bases in between. The CDR3 is 13 residues long. The CDR3 nucleotides are TGTGCCAGCAGCGTACTAGGACAAGAGACCCAGTACTTC. Translating gives CASSVLGQETQYF.

Comment on this clone: An end of the junction does not agree with germline; a read error may underlie this. V usage is TRBV5-4 and J usage is TRBJ2-5, with D possibly being TRBD1 or TRBD2 (6 bases each). This CDR3 region has 12 residues. Germline CDR1 is SGHNT and CDR2 is YYREEE (reference sequence). CDR3 region: CASSLGQGRGHF. The DNA of the CDR3 is TGTGCCAGCAGCTTGGGGCAGGGGCGGGGACACTTC.

The J gene is TRBJ2-1, the V gene TRBV3-1 (or the pseudogene TRBV3-2); D perhaps matches TRBD2 (5 bases). The CDR3 sequence is 16 residues long. The V and J ends lost 6 bases and 3 bases respectively, with 18 bases between them. Germline V gene data show CDR1 as LGHDT and CDR2 as YNNKEL (reference sequence). The CDR3 spells CASSYPGSRHYNEQFF. The CDR3 DNA reads TGTGCCAGCAGTTATCCGGGATCTAGGCACTACAATGAGCAGTTCTTC.

The chain is built from TRBV2 and TRBJ2-7; D remains ambiguous. Germline lookup yields CDR1 SNHLY and CDR2 FYNNEI. Trimming shortened V by 6 bases and J by 2 bases, and 20 bases separated the two germline ends. The CDR3 runs 16 residues. As DNA, the CDR3 is TGTGCCAGCAGAACTCAGGTCCTGATAGCCCCCTACGAGCAGTACTTC. Encoded protein: CASRTQVLIAPYEQYF.

The chain is built from TRBV12-3 or TRBV12-4 and TRBJ2-7; D is perhaps TRBD1 (6 bases). V lost 5 bases and J 3 bases, leaving 8 bases between the germline ends. CDR3 size: 12 residues. Here the CDR3 reads CASSMGHYEQYF. DNA of the CDR3: TGTGCCAGCAGTATGGGACACTACGAGCAGTACTTC.

The chain joins TRBV5-1 to TRBJ2-3; 9 bases map to TRBD1. The germline V gene encodes CDR1 SGHRS and CDR2 YFSETQ. V lost 0 bases, J lost 0 bases, and 5 bases stayed unmatched. The CDR3 is 17 residues long. The CDR3: CASSLGTGVMSTDTQYF. The CDR3 DNA follows: TGCGCCAGCAGCTTGGGGACAGGGGTAATGAGCACAGATACGCAGTATTTT.

This chain uses TRBV9 with TRBJ2-5, with TRBD1 identical over 7 bases. The CDR3 is 16 residues long. Trimming removed 3 bases from V and 4 bases from J; junction bases left unmatched: 12. Germline assignment: CDR1 SGDLS and CDR2 YYNGEE. For the CDR3, the DNA is TGTGCCAGCAGCGCTATCGACAGGGCGGTTGGAGAGACCCAGTACTTC. Encoded protein: CASSAIDRAVGETQYF.

This sequence joins TRBV7-2 and TRBJ1-4; the D gene is possibly TRBD1 (5 bases). The CDR3 spans 15 residues. The V gene lost 5 bases and the J gene lost 6 bases, with 16 bases spanning the gap. Germline values: CDR1 SGHTA, CDR2 FQGNSA. DNA of the CDR3: TGTGCCAGCAGCCCCGGGGCAGAGAGCTATGAAAAACTGTTTTTT. This sequence encodes CASSPGAESYEKLFF.

The DNA of the CDR3 is TGCAGCGTCTTTGCGGGACAGATGAACACTGAAGCTTTCTTT. Translating it yields CSVFAGQMNTEAFF. V is TRBV29-1 and J is TRBJ1-1; 7 nucleotides match TRBD1. The V and J ends lost 6 bases and 0 bases, in that order; junction bases with no gene match: 7. The CDR3 contains 14 residues. Germline V gene data show CDR1 as SQVTM and CDR2 as ANQGSEA.

J is TRBJ2-5 and V is TRBV19; tentatively, D is TRBD1 (6 bases). V lost 6 bases to trimming and J lost 8 bases, with 16 bases between them. Germline values: CDR1 LNHDA, CDR2 SQIVND (reference sequence). CDR3 length: 13 residues. This chain's CDR3 is CASSPTGPRTQYF. In nucleotides, the CDR3 is TGTGCCAGTAGCCCGACAGGACCCCGAACCCAGTACTTC. The variable domain in full, with the rest retrieved from reference TRBV19 and TRBJ2-5, is DGGITQSPKYLFRKEGQNVTLSCEQNLNHDAMYWYRQDPGQGLRLIYYSQIVNDFQKGDIAEGYSVSREKKESFPLTVTSAQKNPTAFYLCASSPTGPRTQYFGPGTRLLVL.

The V and J genes are TRBV4-1 and TRBJ1-3, with 7 bases matching TRBD1. The trim removed 4 bases at V and 4 bases at J, leaving 7 bases unmatched. Germline CDR1 is MGHRA and CDR2 is YSYEKL. The CDR3 totals 15 residues. The CDR3 region is CASSPRTGLGNTIYF. CDR3 DNA sequence: TGCGCCAGCAGCCCCCGGACAGGTCTAGGAAACACCATATATTTT.

This clone was found once. The rearrangement joins TRBV12-3 or TRBV12-4 to TRBJ2-7; no clear D. Trimming shortened V by 1 base and J by 3 bases, and 7 bases separated the two germline ends. The CDR3 is made up of 13 amino acids. Here the CDR3 reads CASSLGSLYEQYF. Here the CDR3 DNA reads TGTGCCAGCAGTTTAGGGTCCCTCTACGAGCAGTACTTC.